This T cell receptor beta chain originates from a study of regulatory T cells in long-lasting Graves disease. Trimming at V came to 4 bases and at J to 4 bases, leaving 13 bases not matched to a gene. CDR1 and CDR2 from the germline V gene are SGHAT and FQDESV (reference sequence). The CDR3 consists of 17 residues. Time point of the sample: newly diagnosed GD, antithyroid drugs for less than 3 months. RNA isolated from PBMCs was used to make the TCR library. CDR3-region Arm-PCR and iRepertoire HTBI primers produced the TCR beta libraries. Each CDR3 protein gets one entry after TCRdb re-called the multiplex PCR reads with MiXCR. The sample lists hundreds of thousands of distinct CDR3 sequences; roughly 16% were seen once. These data were likewise used in another study, on T cells in Graves' hyperthyroidism and ophthalmopathy.

This TCR came from a woman aged 25-40 years with Graves disease. The sequences come from peripheral blood mononuclear cells (PBMCs), collected at new diagnosis, from a patient treated with antithyroid drugs. V and J are TRBV11-1 and TRBJ2-3; 8 bases fit TRBD2. The DNA of the CDR3 is TGTGCCAGCAGCTCGAAACTCTCAGCGGGAGACGCAGATACGCAGTATTTT. It translates to CASSSKLSAGDADTQYF.